These 25 T cell receptor beta chains were all obtained from the same sample, sequenced in a study of cytomegalovirus exposure and HLA in healthy donors. Researchers ran the PCR with 60 Vbeta and 13 Jbeta primers. The protocol was immunoSEQ multiplex PCR, while the TCRdb copy is restricted to in-frame clones and leaves out a portion. The repertoire holds 95,000 to 130,000 clones, with 60% to 85% as singletons. The sample consisted of PBMCs. The receptors shown here come from a woman younger than 30 in good health and CMV-seronegative.

J is TRBJ2-7 and V is TRBV6-5, with D possibly TRBD1 on 6 matching bases. CDR3 length equals 12 residues. The ends were cut back, 4 bases at V and 4 bases at J, with 8 bases in the middle. CDR1 is MNHEY and CDR2 is SVGAGI in the germline V gene. The CDR3 region is CASSSTGYEQYF. CDR3 nucleotide sequence: TGTGCCAGCAGTTCTACAGGGTACGAGCAGTACTTC.

The CDR3 loop is CASSFSVSGNTIYF. The CDR3 DNA reads as TGTGCCAGCAGTTTTTCCGTCTCTGGAAACACCATATATTTT. This chain uses TRBV27 with TRBJ1-3; D gene unclear. The CDR3 sequence is 14 residues long. V shed 3 bases and J shed 0 bases, with 6 bases lying between them. The germline V gene encodes CDR1 MNHEY and CDR2 SMNVEV (reference sequence).

The V gene is TRBV30, the J gene TRBJ1-1, with a weak D call TRBD1 (6 bases). This CDR3 is built from 11 residues. With 0 bases removed from V and 11 bases from J, the gap between germline ends came to 10 bases. CDR1 is GTSNPN, CDR2 SVGIG, per germline (reference sequence). The CDR3 DNA reads TGTGCCTGGAGTGTGGGGGGGCCGGCTTTCTTT. Amino acid sequence: CAWSVGGPAFF.

The gene calls are TRBV2 and TRBJ2-2, with 8 bases fitting TRBD1. Germline lookup yields CDR1 SNHLY and CDR2 FYNNEI. With 7 bases clipped from V and 1 base from J, the junction kept 5 bases outside the gene matches. The CDR3 length is 15 residues. CDR3 in amino acids: CASKAGTGNTGELFF. CDR3 in DNA: TGTGCCAGCAAAGCCGGGACAGGGAACACCGGGGAGCTGTTTTTT. Full variable domain (remainder filled in from reference TRBV2 and TRBJ2-2): EPEVTQTPSHQVTQMGQEVILRCVPISNHLYFYWYRQILGQKVEFLVSFYNNEISEKSEIFDDQFSVERPDGSNFTLKIRSTKLEDSAMYFCASKAGTGNTGELFFGEGSRLTVL.

This clone was detected a few times. This chain connects TRBV11-2 to TRBJ1-2, with D tentatively TRBD1 (5 bases). The CDR3 covers 14 residues. Germline V gene data show CDR1 as SGHAT and CDR2 as FQNNGV. V dropped 4 bases and J dropped 4 bases, with 13 bases sitting between them. The CDR3 loop reads CASSSGTVSYGYTF. Here the CDR3 DNA reads TGTGCCAGCAGCTCAGGGACTGTTAGCTATGGCTACACCTTC.

V is TRBV4-1 and J is TRBJ2-4; D gene uncertain. Germline loops: CDR1 MGHRA, CDR2 YSYEKL. The V gene lost 1 base and the J gene lost 0 bases, with 4 bases spanning the gap. The CDR3 contains 14 residues. CDR3 sequence: CASSQGLAKNIQYF. The CDR3 nucleotides read TGCGCCAGCAGCCAAGGACTAGCCAAAAACATTCAGTACTTC.

J is TRBJ1-1 and V is TRBV28; 9 bases align to TRBD1. Germline CDR1 MDHEN, CDR2 SYDVKM. The length of the CDR3 is 16 residues. J lost 1 base, V lost 5 bases, and 8 bases had no gene match. The chain's CDR3 is CASSPMGQGGNTEAFF. In nucleotides, the CDR3 is TGTGCCAGCAGTCCAATGGGACAGGGAGGGAACACTGAAGCTTTCTTT.

As concerns this clone: The junction shows a germline mismatch at one end, possibly a read error. V gene TRBV19 combines with J gene TRBJ1-1; D not resolved. CDR3 size: 13 residues. Germline V CDR1 and CDR2: LNHDA, SQIVND (reference sequence). The CDR3 loop is CDSSIGVNTEAFF. CDR3 DNA: TGTGACAGTAGTATTGGAGTGAACACTGAAGCTTTCTTT.

V is TRBV5-4 and J is TRBJ2-4; possibly TRBD1 for D (7 bases). Trimming left V 4 bases short and J 0 bases short, with 14 bases between. Germline assignment: CDR1 SGHNT and CDR2 YYREEE (reference sequence). The CDR3 runs to 16 residues. This CDR3 reads CASSRRRGLAKNIQYF. The CDR3 coding sequence is TGTGCCAGCAGCCGGAGGAGGGGGCTAGCCAAAAACATTCAGTACTTC.

This chain links TRBV2 with TRBJ2-5, with D maybe TRBD2 (5 bases). The V gene lost 4 bases and the J gene lost 7 bases, with 13 bases spanning the gap. From germline, CDR1 is SNHLY and CDR2 FYNNEI. This CDR3 comprises 13 residues. CDR3 coding DNA: TGTGCCAGCAGTGCTAGCCCAAGTGGGACCCAGTACTTC. This translates into CASSASPSGTQYF.

The chain uses TRBV9 and TRBJ2-7; a possible D gene is TRBD1 (7 bases). CDR3 length: 16 amino acids. The V gene's germline CDR1 is SGDLS and CDR2 YYNGEE. Deletions cut 3 bases from V and 0 bases from J, with 16 bases between. CDR3: CASSAGGTADSYEQYF. In nucleotides, the CDR3 is TGTGCCAGCAGCGCGGGCGGGACAGCCGACTCCTACGAGCAGTACTTC.

The chain recombines TRBV2 with TRBJ2-3, with 11 bases fitting TRBD2. The V and J ends lost 5 bases and 2 bases, in that order; junction bases with no gene match: 9. The CDR3 covers 17 residues. From germline, CDR1 is SNHLY and CDR2 FYNNEI. The CDR3 is CASSLLAGVTYTDTQYF. The CDR3 coding sequence is TGTGCCAGCAGTTTACTAGCGGGGGTAACCTACACAGATACGCAGTATTTT. Looking up the rest from reference TRBV2 and TRBJ2-3 gives the full variable domain: EPEVTQTPSHQVTQMGQEVILRCVPISNHLYFYWYRQILGQKVEFLVSFYNNEISEKSEIFDDQFSVERPDGSNFTLKIRSTKLEDSAMYFCASSLLAGVTYTDTQYFGPGTRLTVL.

The chain has TRBV6-6 and TRBJ1-2; 10 positions agree with TRBD1. J gave up 3 bases and V 7 bases, and 8 bases lay outside the gene matches. Germline lookup yields CDR1 MNHNY and CDR2 SVGAGI (reference sequence). The CDR3 contains 15 residues. The CDR3 DNA is TGTGCCAGCACCCCGGGACAGGGGCAGTACTATGGCTACACCTTC. It translates to CASTPGQGQYYGYTF.

The chain has TRBV30 and TRBJ1-2; 9 nucleotides agree with TRBD1. The J segment lost 4 bases and the V segment lost 2 bases, leaving 2 bases of the junction unmatched. CDR3 length: 13 residues. The germline CDR1 and CDR2 sequences are GTSNPN and SVGIG (reference sequence). CDR3 protein: CAWSSDRGYGYTF. CDR3 coding DNA: TGTGCCTGGAGTTCGGACAGGGGCTATGGCTACACCTTC.

This clone was observed once. The chain combines TRBV7-9 with TRBJ2-7; the D is unclear. In germline, CDR1 is SEHNR, CDR2 FQNEAQ (reference sequence). The CDR3 has 13 amino acids. With 6 bases removed from V and 0 bases from J, the gap between germline ends came to 9 bases. The CDR3 nucleotides are TGTGCCAGCAGAAGTACCTACTCCTACGAGCAGTACTTC. Translating it yields CASRSTYSYEQYF. Looking up the rest from reference TRBV7-9 and TRBJ2-7 gives the full variable domain: DTGVSQNPRHKITKRGQNVTFRCDPISEHNRLYWYRQTLGQGPEFLTYFQNEAQLEKSRLLSDRFSAERPKGSFSTLEIQRTEQGDSAMYLCASRSTYSYEQYFGPGTRLTVT.

The V and J genes are TRBV5-6 and TRBJ1-2; 9 positions agree with TRBD1. Germline CDR1 is SGHDT and CDR2 is YYEEEE. With V trimmed by 3 bases and J by 4 bases, 4 bases remained unmatched. The CDR3 has 14 amino acids. This CDR3 is CASSWDREGYGYTF. In DNA, the CDR3 is TGTGCCAGCAGCTGGGACAGGGAGGGCTATGGCTACACCTTC.

The V gene is TRBV28, the J gene TRBJ2-5, with TRBD1 identical over 7 bases. Germline trimming cut 8 bases from V and 3 bases from J; bases unmatched to any gene: 12. Germline V gene sequence: CDR1 MDHEN, CDR2 SYDVKM. The CDR3 is 15 amino acids. CDR3 residues: CASGFPGQWKETQYF. CDR3 DNA sequence: TGTGCCAGCGGGTTCCCGGGACAGTGGAAAGAGACCCAGTACTTC.

The V gene is TRBV27, the J gene TRBJ2-7; D ambiguous. Trimming took off 5 bases at V and 6 bases at J, with 11 bases between the two ends. CDR1 and CDR2 from the germline V gene are MNHEY and SMNVEV (reference sequence). This CDR3 is 12 amino acids long. The CDR3 here is CASSMTGAEQYF. The CDR3 DNA sequence: TGTGCCAGCAGTATGACTGGAGCCGAGCAGTACTTC.

V usage is TRBV11-1 and J usage is TRBJ1-2; possible D gene TRBD1, 6 bases. Germline V CDR1 and CDR2: SGHAT, FQDESV (reference sequence). Trimming removed 3 bases at V and 0 bases at J, with 8 bases between. There are 14 residues in the CDR3. CDR3 DNA: TGTGCCAGCAGCTTGGGACACTCTAACTATGGCTACACCTTC. It encodes CASSLGHSNYGYTF.

V usage is TRBV5-1 and J usage is TRBJ2-7; no firm D call. The CDR3 is 12 residues long. Trimming took off 2 bases at V and 1 base at J, with 4 bases between the two ends. Per germline, CDR1 SGHRS and CDR2 YFSETQ. The chain's CDR3 is CASSLTSYEQYF. Here the CDR3 DNA reads TGCGCCAGCAGCTTAACTTCCTACGAGCAGTACTTC.

The V call is TRBV15, the J call TRBJ1-5; TRBD1 agrees at 8 bases. Germline V gives CDR1 LNHNV, CDR2 YYDKDF (reference sequence). This CDR3 has 15 residues. V lost 8 bases to trimming and J lost 2 bases; unmatched junction nucleotides: 8. The CDR3 sequence: CATRRETGGNQPQHF. As DNA, the CDR3 is TGTGCCACCCGTCGAGAGACAGGGGGCAATCAGCCCCAGCATTTT.

V usage is TRBV28 and J usage is TRBJ1-3; tentative D call: TRBD1 (6 bases). Germline V gives CDR1 MDHEN, CDR2 SYDVKM. V was clipped by 6 bases and J by 2 bases, with 29 bases between them. The CDR3 spans 20 residues. The CDR3 DNA follows: TGTGCCAGCAGGTTGGGCAGGGGTCGGGAGGCGCGAATTCCTGGAAACACCATATATTTT. As protein: CASRLGRGREARIPGNTIYF.

The chain combines TRBV6-1 with TRBJ1-2; D is possibly TRBD1 (6 bases). Between the trimmed V and J ends, which lost 2 bases and 4 bases, there was a span of 17 bases. Germline CDR1 MNHNS, CDR2 SASEGT. This CDR3 spans 16 amino acids. CDR3 in amino acids: CASSELQGNLGYGYTF. Written as DNA, the CDR3 is TGTGCCAGCAGTGAACTACAGGGTAATTTGGGCTATGGCTACACCTTC.

The chain has TRBV28 and TRBJ2-7, with a tentative D call TRBD2 (6 bases). The germline V and J ends were trimmed by 2 bases and 0 bases, with 11 bases remaining between them. CDR3 size: 15 residues. Germline V gives CDR1 MDHEN, CDR2 SYDVKM. In DNA form, the CDR3 reads TGTGCCAGCAGTTTAAGTAGCGGTAGCTCCTACGAGCAGTACTTC. Protein sequence: CASSLSSGSSYEQYF.

The chain joins TRBV2 to TRBJ2-5, with 7 nucleotides matching TRBD1. CDR1 and CDR2 (germline): SNHLY, FYNNEI. The junction had 3 bases not matched to a gene; V was cut back by 1 base and J by 1 base. The CDR3 spans 15 residues. The CDR3 loop is CASSEEGQFQETQYF. The CDR3 DNA reads as TGTGCCAGCAGTGAAGAGGGACAGTTCCAAGAGACCCAGTACTTC.